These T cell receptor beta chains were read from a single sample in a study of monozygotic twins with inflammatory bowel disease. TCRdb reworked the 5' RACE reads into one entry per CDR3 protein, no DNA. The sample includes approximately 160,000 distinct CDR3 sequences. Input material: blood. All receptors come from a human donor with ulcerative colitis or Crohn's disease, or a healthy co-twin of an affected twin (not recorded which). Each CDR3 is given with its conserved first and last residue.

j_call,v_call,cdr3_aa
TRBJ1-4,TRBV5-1,CASNIGTGNEKLFF
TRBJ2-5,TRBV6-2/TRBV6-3,CASSYVRGNQETQYF
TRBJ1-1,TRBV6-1,CASRRTTNTEAFF
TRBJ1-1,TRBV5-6,CASSWLGLGTEAFF
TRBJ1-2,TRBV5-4,CASSLDGYYGYTF
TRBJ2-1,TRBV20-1,CSALRPGTSYNEQFF
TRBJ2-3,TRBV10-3,CAISLRDPVFIDTQYF
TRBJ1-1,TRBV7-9,CASNEIPDTEAFF
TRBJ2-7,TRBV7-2,CASSYLGGSGPIYEQYF
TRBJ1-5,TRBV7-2,CASSLQTLDGQPQHF
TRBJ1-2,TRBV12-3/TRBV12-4,CASTATGSNYGYTF
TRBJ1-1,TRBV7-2,CASSLGGGMGTEAFF
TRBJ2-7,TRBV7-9,CASSLRQESAGYEQYF
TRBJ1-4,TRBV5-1,CASSSQSNEKLFF
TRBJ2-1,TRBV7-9,CASSVAGTSPNEQFF
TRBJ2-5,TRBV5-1,CASSPGDSQETQYF
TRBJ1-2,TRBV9,CASSVRLGDYGYTF
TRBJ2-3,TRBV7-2,CASSLDRADTQYF
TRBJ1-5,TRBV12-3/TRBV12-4,CASSSGQGAGNQPQHF
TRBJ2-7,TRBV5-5,CASSHLYEQYF
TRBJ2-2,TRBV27,CASSLSPPWDTGELFF
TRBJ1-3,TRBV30,CAGYGTGDGNTIYF
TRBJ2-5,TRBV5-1,CASSLGQGQETQYF
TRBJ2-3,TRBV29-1,CSVVSGSGSTDTQYF
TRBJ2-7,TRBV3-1,CASSQALGTLGEQYF
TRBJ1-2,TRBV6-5,CASSYTQFRTGSNYGYTF
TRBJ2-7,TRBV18,CASSPSRSLGDEQYF
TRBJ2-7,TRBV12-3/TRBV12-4,CASSLRSYEQDF
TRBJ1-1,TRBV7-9,CASSHYRVGTEAFF
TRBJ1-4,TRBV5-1,CASSSGTEGNEKLFF
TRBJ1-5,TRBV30,CAWSRTGGEPQHF
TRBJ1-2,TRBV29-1,CSVERAGGNYGYTF
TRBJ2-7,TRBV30,CAWSVGRGPAYEQYF
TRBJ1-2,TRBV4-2,CASSQEEGWVYGYTF
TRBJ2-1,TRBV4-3,CASSQEGGGSYNEQFF
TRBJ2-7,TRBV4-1,CASSQRTTSGRLTYEQYF
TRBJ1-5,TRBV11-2,CASSQSGLNQPQHF
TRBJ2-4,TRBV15,CATSSPLFKDIQYF
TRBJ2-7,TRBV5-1,CASSTEQGSDEQYF
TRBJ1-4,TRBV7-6,CASSRDTHNEKLFF
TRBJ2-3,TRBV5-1,CASSYLAGVRRTDTQYF
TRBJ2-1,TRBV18,CASSPPATGGGNEQFF
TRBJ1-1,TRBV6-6,CASSSPSLTEAFF
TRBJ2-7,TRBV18,CASSPRSGPSYEQYF
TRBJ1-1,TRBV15,CATSRSPHPNTEAFF
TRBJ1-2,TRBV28,CASSKYGGLGYGYTF
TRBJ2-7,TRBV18,CASSPPVRGYEQYF
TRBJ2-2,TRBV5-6,CASSFRDYYTGELFF
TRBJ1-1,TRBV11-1,CASISADSLTEAFF
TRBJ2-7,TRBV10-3,CAIKSGRYSSYEQYF
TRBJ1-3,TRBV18,CASSRGTGDGNTIYF
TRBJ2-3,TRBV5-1,CASSFALAGVPDTQYF
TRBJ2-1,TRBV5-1,CASSEWTSSEQTEQFF